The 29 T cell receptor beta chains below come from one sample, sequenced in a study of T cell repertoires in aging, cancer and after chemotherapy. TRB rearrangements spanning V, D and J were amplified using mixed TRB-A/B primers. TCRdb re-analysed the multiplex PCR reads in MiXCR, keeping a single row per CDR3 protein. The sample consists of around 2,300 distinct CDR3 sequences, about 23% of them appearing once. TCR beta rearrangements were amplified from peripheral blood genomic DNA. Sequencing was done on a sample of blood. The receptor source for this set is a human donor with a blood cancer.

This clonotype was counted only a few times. As DNA, the CDR3 is TGCGCCAGCAAACGACAGCCCTCTAGCACAGATACGCAGTATTTT. As protein: CASKRQPSSTDTQYF. V and J are TRBV5-1 and TRBJ2-3; D possibly corresponds to TRBD1 (5 bases). The germline V and J ends were trimmed by 6 bases and 0 bases, with 14 bases remaining between them. This CDR3 region has 15 residues. CDR1 is SGHRS, CDR2 YFSETQ, per germline.

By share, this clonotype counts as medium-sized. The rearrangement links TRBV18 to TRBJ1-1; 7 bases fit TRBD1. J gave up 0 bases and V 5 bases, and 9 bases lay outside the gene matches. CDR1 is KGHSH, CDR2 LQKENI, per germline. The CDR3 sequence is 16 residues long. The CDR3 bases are TGTGCCAGCTCAGCGCCGGGACAGTATATGAACACTGAAGCTTTCTTT. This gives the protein CASSAPGQYMNTEAFF.

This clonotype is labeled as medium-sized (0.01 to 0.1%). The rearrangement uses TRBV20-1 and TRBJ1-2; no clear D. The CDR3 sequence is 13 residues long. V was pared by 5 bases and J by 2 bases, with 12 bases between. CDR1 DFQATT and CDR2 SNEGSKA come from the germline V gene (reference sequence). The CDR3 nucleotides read TGCAGTGCTGAGGCAGCGCTCAACTATGGCTACACCTTC. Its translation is CSAEAALNYGYTF.

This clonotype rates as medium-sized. The DNA of the CDR3 is TGTGCCAGTAGTAAAGACAGGGTTGAAGCTTTCTTT. Its translation: CASSKDRVEAFF. V is TRBV19 and J is TRBJ1-1, with 7 bases aligning to TRBD1. The CDR3 loop spans 12 amino acids. The germline V gene encodes CDR1 LNHDA and CDR2 SQIVND (reference sequence). J gave up 7 bases and V 4 bases, and 3 bases lay outside the gene matches.

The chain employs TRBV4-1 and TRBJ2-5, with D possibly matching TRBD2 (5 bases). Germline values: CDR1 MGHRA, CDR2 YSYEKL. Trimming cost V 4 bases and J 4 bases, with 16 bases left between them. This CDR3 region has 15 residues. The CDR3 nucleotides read TGCGCCAGCAGCCCGTCTTCGGGGATGGGAGAGACCCAGTACTTC. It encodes CASSPSSGMGETQYF.

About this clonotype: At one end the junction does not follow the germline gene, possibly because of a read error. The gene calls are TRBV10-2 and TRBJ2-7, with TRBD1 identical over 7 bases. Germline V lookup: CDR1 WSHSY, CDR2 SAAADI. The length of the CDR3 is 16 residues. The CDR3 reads CAISDPEQGRSYEQYF. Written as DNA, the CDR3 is TGTGCCATCAGTGATCCGGAACAGGGGAGATCCTACGAGCAGTACTTC.

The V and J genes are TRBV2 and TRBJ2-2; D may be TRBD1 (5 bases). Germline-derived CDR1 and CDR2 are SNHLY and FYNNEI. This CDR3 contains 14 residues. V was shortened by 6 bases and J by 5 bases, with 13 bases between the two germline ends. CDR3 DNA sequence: TGTGCCAGCAGGGTGGACACCTTAACCGGGGAGCTGTTTTTT. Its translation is CASRVDTLTGELFF.

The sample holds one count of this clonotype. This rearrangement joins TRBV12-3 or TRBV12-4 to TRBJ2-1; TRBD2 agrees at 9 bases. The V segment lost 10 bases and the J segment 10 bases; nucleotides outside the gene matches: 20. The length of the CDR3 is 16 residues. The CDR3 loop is CATQPPPSRGGGEQFF. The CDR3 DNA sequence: TGTGCCACCCAACCACCTCCCAGTCGCGGGGGGGGGGAGCAGTTCTTC.

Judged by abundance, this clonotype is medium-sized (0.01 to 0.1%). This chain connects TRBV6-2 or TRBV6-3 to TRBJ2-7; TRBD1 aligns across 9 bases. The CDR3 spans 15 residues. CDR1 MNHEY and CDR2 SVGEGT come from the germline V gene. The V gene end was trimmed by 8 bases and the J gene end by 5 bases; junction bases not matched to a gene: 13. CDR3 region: CASEATGTGQNEQYF. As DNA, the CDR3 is TGTGCCAGCGAGGCTACCGGGACAGGGCAAAACGAGCAGTACTTC.

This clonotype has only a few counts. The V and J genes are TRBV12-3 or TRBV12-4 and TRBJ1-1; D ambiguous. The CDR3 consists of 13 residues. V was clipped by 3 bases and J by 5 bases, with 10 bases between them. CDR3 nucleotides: TGTGCCAGCAGTTTGTATCGTGGTACTGAAGCTTTCTTT. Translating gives CASSLYRGTEAFF.

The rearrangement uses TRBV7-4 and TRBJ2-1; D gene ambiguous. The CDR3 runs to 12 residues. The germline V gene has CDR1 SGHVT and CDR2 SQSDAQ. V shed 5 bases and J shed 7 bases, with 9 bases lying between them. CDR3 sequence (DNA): TGTGCCAGCAGCCCCATCGGTAATGAGCAGTTCTTC. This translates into CASSPIGNEQFF.

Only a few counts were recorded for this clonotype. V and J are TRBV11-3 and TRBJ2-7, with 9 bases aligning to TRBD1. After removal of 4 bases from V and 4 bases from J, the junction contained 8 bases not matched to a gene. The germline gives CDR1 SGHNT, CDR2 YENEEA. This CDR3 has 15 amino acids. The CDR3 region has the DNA TGTGCCAGCAGCTCCGGACAGGGGTCTTTATACGAGCAGTACGTC. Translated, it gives CASSSGQGSLYEQYV.

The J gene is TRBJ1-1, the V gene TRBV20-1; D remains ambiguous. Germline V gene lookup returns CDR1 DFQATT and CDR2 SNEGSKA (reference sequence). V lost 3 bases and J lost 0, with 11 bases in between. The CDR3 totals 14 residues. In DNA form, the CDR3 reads TGCAGTGCTAGTTATGCGGGGATGAACACTGAAGCTTTCTTT. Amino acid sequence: CSASYAGMNTEAFF.

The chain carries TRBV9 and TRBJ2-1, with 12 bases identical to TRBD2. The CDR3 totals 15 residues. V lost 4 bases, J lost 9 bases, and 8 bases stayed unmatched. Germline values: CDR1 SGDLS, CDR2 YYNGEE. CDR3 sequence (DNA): TGTGCCAGCAGCAGCCGACTAGCGGGAGCTGGTGAGCAGTTCTTC. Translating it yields CASSSRLAGAGEQFF.

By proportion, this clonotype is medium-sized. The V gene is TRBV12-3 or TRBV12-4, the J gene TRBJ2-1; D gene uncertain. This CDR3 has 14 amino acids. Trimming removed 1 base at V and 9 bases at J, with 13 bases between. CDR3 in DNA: TGTGCCAGCAGTTTAGATAGCTATGGTACTGAGCAGTTCTTC. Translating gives CASSLDSYGTEQFF.

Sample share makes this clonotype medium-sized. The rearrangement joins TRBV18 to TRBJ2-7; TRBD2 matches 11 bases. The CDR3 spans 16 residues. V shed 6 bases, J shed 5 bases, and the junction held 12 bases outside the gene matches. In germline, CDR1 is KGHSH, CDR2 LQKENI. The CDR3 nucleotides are TGTGCCAGCTCGGGGGCGGTAGCGGGAGGGCCCCACGAGCAGTACGTC. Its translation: CASSGAVAGGPHEQYV.

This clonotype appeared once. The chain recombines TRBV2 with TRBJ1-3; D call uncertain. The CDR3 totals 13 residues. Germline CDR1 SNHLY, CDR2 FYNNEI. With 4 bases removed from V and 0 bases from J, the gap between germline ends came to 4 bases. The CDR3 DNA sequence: TGTGCCAGCAGTGGGAACTCTGGAAACACCATATATTTT. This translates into CASSGNSGNTIYF.

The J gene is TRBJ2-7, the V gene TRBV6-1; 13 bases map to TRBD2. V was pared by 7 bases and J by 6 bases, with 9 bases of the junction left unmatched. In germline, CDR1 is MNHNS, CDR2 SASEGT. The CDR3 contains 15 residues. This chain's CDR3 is CASTAGLAGPGEQYF. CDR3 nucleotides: TGTGCCAGCACCGCGGGACTAGCGGGGCCCGGCGAGCAGTACTTC.

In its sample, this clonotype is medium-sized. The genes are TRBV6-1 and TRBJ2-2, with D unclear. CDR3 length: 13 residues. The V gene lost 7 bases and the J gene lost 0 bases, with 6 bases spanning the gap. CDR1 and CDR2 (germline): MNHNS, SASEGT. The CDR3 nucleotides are TGTGCCAGCAAAGCACCGAACACCGGGGAGCTGTTTTTT. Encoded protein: CASKAPNTGELFF.

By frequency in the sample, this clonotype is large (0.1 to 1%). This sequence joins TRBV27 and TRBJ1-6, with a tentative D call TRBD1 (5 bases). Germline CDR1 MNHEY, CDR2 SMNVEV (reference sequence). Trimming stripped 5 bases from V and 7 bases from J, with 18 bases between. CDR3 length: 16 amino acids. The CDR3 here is CASSLSQGSGNSPLHF. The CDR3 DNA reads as TGTGCCAGCAGTCTTTCCCAGGGATCTGGGAATTCACCCCTCCACTTT.

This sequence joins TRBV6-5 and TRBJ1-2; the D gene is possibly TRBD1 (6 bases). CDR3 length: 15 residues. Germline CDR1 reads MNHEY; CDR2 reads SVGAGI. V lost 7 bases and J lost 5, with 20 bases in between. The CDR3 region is CASTTPGVSRYGYTF. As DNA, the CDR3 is TGTGCCAGCACTACTCCAGGGGTTAGCAGATATGGCTACACCTTC.

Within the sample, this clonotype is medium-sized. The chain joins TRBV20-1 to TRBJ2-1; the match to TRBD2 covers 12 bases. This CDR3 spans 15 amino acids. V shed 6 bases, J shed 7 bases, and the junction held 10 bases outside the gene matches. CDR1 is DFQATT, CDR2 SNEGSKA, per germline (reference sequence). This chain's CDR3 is CSAASGGAISNEQFF. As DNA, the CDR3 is TGCAGTGCAGCTAGCGGGGGGGCTATCTCAAATGAGCAGTTCTTC.

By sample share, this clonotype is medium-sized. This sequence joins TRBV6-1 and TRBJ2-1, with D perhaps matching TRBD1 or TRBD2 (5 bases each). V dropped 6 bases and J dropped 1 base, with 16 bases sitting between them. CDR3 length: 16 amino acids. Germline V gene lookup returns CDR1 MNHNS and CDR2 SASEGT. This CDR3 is CASRGTGTASYNEQFF. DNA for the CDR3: TGTGCCAGCAGGGGCACCGGGACGGCATCCTACAATGAGCAGTTCTTC.

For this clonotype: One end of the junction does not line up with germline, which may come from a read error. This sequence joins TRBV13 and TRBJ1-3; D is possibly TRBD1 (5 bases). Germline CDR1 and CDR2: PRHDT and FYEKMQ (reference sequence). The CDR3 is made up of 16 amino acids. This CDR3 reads CDSSLGPVGAGNTIYF. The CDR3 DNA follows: TGTGACAGCAGCTTAGGGCCCGTCGGGGCAGGAAACACCATATATTTT.

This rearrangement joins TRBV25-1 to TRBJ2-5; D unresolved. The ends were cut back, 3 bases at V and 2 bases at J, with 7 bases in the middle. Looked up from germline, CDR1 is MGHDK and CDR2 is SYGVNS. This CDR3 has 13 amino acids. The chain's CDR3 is CASSDSPQETQYF. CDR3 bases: TGTGCCAGCAGTGATAGCCCTCAAGAGACCCAGTACTTC. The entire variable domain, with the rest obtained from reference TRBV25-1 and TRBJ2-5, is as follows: EADIYQTPRYLVIGTGKKITLECSQTMGHDKMYWYQQDPGMELHLIHYSYGVNSTEKGDLSSESTVSRIRTEHFPLTLESARPSHTSQYLCASSDSPQETQYFGPGTRLLVL.

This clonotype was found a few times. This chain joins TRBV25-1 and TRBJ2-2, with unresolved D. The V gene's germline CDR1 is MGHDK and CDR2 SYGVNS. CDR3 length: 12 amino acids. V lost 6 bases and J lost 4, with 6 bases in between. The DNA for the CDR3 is TGTGCCAGCAGCACCCTCACCGGGGAGCTGTTTTTT. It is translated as CASSTLTGELFF.

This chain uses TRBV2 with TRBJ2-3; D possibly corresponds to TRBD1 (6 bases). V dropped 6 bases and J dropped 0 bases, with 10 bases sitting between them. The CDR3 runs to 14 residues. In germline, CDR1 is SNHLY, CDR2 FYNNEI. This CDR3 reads CASRRTESTDTQYF. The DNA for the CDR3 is TGTGCCAGCAGGCGGACAGAGAGCACAGATACGCAGTATTTT.

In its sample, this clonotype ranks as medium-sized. In DNA form, the CDR3 reads TGTGCCAGCAGTTTAAAGGGACAGGGGGTCAGCGGCTACACCTTC. It translates to CASSLKGQGVSGYTF. The chain links TRBV27 to TRBJ1-2; 11 bases match TRBD1. Germline V gene lookup returns CDR1 MNHEY and CDR2 SMNVEV (reference sequence). This CDR3 is built from 15 residues. J lost 8 bases, V lost 2 bases, and 7 bases had no gene match.

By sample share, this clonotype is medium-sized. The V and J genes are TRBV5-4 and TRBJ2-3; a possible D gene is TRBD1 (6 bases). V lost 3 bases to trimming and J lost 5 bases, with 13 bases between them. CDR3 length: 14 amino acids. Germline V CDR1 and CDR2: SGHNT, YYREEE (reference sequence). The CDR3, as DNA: TGTGCCAGCAGCTGGGGGCTAGAGAGAGATACGCAGTATTTT. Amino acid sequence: CASSWGLERDTQYF.